The clone carrying this T cell receptor (beta chain) was picked up many times. CDR3 length: 17 amino acids. V was shortened by 1 base and J by 2 bases, with 15 bases between the two germline ends. The data originate from a study of CD8 T cells in ankylosing spondylitis. TCRdb called the 5' RACE reads again in MiXCR, with one record for every CDR3 protein. The table records 200,000 to 300,000 distinct CDR3 sequences, roughly 8.2% of them present only once. This chain connects TRBV12-3 or TRBV12-4 to TRBJ2-1, with a weak D call TRBD2 (5 bases). The sequence came from a female donor with ankylosing spondylitis or in good health (not recorded which). Sequencing used blood, either unsorted or a sorted T cell fraction (not recorded which). CDR3 nucleotide sequence: TGTGCCAGCAGTTTAGGGTCGGGGTGGGATCCCTACAATGAGCAGTTCTTC. Translated, it gives CASSLGSGWDPYNEQFF.